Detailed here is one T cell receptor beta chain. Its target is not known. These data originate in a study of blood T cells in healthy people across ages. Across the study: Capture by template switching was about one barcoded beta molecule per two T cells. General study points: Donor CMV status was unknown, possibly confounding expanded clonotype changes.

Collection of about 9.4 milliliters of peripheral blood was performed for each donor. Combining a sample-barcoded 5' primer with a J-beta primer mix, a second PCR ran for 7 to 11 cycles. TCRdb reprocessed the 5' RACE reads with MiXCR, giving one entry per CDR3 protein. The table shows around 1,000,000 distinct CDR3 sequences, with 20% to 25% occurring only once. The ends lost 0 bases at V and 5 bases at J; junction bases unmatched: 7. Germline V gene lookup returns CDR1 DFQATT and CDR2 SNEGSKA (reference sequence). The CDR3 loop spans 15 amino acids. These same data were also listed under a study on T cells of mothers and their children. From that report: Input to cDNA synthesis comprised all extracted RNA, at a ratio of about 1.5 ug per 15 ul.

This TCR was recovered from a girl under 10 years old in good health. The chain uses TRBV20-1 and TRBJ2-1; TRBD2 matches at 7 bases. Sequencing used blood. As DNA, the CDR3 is TGCAGTGCTAGAGATGCCAACGGGGGGAACAATGAGCAGTTCTTC. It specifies CSARDANGGNNEQFF.